The clone carrying this T cell receptor (beta chain) showed up just a few times. No antigen is known for it. This sample is part of a study of cytomegalovirus exposure and HLA in healthy donors. Whole-study findings and limits: Most of the TCR beta V segments (in an earlier analysis) were productive either about 87% or about 30% of the time.

The PCR employed 60 Vbeta primers together with 13 Jbeta primers. Repertoires were generated with immunoSEQ multiplex PCR, while TCRdb's copy carries only in-frame clones and drops some. The table shows about 130,000 clones, with roughly 10% occurring only once. Trimming left V 7 bases short and J 1 base short, with 10 bases between. The CDR3 is 13 residues long. CDR1 and CDR2 from the germline V gene are MNHNS and SASEGT. The sequence was obtained from a woman between 18 and 29 years old in good health and CMV-seropositive. V usage is TRBV6-1 and J usage is TRBJ1-1, with unresolved D. The sequenced material came from PBMCs. CDR3 DNA: TGTGCCAGCACTAAGCGGGGGAACACTGAAGCTTTCTTT. Amino acid sequence: CASTKRGNTEAFF.